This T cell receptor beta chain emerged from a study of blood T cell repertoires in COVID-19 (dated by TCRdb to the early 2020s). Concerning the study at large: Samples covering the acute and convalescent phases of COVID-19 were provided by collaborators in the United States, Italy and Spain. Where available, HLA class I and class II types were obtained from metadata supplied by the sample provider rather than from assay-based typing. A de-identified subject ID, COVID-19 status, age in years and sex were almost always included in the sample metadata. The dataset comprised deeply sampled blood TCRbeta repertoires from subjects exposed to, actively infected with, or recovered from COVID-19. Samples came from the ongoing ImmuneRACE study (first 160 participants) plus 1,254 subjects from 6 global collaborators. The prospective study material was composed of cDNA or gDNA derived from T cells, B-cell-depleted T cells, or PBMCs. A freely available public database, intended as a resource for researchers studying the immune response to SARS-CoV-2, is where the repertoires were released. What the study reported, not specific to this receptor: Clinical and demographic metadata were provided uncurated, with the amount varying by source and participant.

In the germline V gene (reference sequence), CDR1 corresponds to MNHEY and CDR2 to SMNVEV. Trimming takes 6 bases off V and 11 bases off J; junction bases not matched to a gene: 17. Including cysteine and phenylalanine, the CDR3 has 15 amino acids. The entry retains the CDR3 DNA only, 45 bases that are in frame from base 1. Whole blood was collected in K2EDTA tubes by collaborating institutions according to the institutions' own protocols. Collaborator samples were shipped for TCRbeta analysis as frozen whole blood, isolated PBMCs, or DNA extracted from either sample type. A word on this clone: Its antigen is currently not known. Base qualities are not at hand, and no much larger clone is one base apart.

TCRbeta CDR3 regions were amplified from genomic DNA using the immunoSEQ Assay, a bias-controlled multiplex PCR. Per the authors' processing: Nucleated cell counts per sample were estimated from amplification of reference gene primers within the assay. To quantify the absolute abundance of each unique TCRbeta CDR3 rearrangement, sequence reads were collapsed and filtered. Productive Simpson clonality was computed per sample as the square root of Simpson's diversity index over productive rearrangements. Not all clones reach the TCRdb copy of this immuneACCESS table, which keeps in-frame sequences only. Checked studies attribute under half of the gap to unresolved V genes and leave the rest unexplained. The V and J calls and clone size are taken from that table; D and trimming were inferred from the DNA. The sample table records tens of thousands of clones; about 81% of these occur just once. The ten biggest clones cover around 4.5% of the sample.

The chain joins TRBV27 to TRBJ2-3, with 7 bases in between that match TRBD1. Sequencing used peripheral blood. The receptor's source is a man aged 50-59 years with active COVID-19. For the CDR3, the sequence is CASRSSGQSFPGQYF. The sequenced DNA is TGTGCCAGCAGGTCCTCGGGACAGTCGTTCCCCGGGCAGTATTTT.